This T cell receptor beta chain emerged from a study of blood T cell repertoires in COVID-19. Background on the study: Both acute and convalescent COVID-19 samples were obtained from the United States, Italy and Spain. T cells, B-cell-depleted T cells, or PBMCs supplied cDNA or gDNA.

Germline-derived CDR1 and CDR2 are SGHAT and FQDESV (reference sequence). The CDR3 has 14 amino acids. V dropped 5 bases and J dropped 0 bases, with 9 bases sitting between them. Study processing details: Amplification of reference gene primers provided the estimated nucleated cell counts. Sequencing used immunoSEQ multiplex PCR; TCRdb keeps in-frame clones, though not all of them. The DNA was the basis for D and trimming; V, J and clone size are from that table. This sample has around 180,000 clones, with roughly 85% found just once. What was sequenced was peripheral blood. This sequence originates from a woman in her twenties or thirties with acute or convalescent COVID-19. The V call is TRBV11-1, the J call TRBJ2-3; a possible D gene is TRBD1 (6 bases). Here the CDR3 reads CASSPGVSTDTQYF. The DNA for the CDR3 is TGTGCCAGCAGCCCAGGGGTCAGCACAGATACGCAGTATTTT.